The present T cell receptor (beta chain) was sequenced within a study of beta chain features in type 1 diabetes. Study-wide results and caveats: In comparison with healthy donors, patients had naive, central memory and Treg TCRB repertoires that appeared more similar.

This clone has more than one count but fewer than ten. Its antigen is not known. Populations obtained by sorting all exceeded 95% purity. The investigators reverse transcribed all of the isolated RNA, so they sequenced expressed TCRB transcripts. TCRdb's copy holds only in-frame clones and misses some; the assay was immunoSEQ multiplex PCR. The sample contains more than 300,000 clones, 10% to 15% of which appear only once. Germline assignment: CDR1 SEHNR and CDR2 FQNEAQ (reference sequence). This CDR3 is built from 15 residues. The germline V and J ends were trimmed by 1 base and 0 bases, with 9 bases remaining between them.

The chain joins TRBV7-9 to TRBJ1-2, with D unresolved. The clonotype was recovered from a man aged 18 to 29 in good health. Sequenced material: naive CD4+ T cells from blood. CDR3 bases: TGTGCCAGCAGCTTAGACCTCACAGCTAACTATGGCTACACCTTC. Its protein product is CASSLDLTANYGYTF. Together with reference TRBV7-9 and TRBJ1-2, the CDR3 gives the full variable domain: DTGVSQNPRHKITKRGQNVTFRCDPISEHNRLYWYRQTLGQGPEFLTYFQNEAQLEKSRLLSDRFSAERPKGSFSTLEIQRTEQGDSAMYLCASSLDLTANYGYTFGSGTRLTVV.